Listed here are 8 T cell receptor beta chains from one sample, sequenced in a study of T cell responses to AZD1222 COVID-19 vaccine. TCRdb's table, derived via immunoSEQ multiplex PCR, lists solely in-frame clones and lacks some. The sample has approximately 100,000 clones, about nine tenths seen once. Material: peripheral blood, obtained 28 days after the second AZD1222 dose. These receptor sequences come from an adult who received the AZD1222 COVID-19 vaccine.

The sample holds one count of this clone. The chain has TRBV28 and TRBJ1-1, with a weak D call TRBD1 (6 bases). The CDR3 extends over 13 amino acids. The germline CDR1 and CDR2 sequences are MDHEN and SYDVKM. Trimming removed 6 bases at V and 6 bases at J, with 14 bases between. The CDR3 loop reads CASRIQGIAEAFF. CDR3 in DNA: TGTGCCAGCAGAATTCAGGGGATCGCTGAAGCTTTCTTT.

This clone was found once. The V call is TRBV10-3, the J call TRBJ2-7; 10 nucleotides match TRBD1. Trimming at V came to 4 bases and at J to 7 bases, leaving 7 bases not matched to a gene. The CDR3 has 14 residues. Germline CDR1 is ENHRY and CDR2 is SYGVKD. CDR3 nucleotides: TGTGCCATCAGTGGGCGACAGGGGGCCGGTGAGCAGTACTTC. Its translation is CAISGRQGAGEQYF.

This chain uses TRBV21-1 with TRBJ1-1. TRBV21-1 is a documented pseudogene. The CDR3 runs to 15 residues. In DNA, the CDR3 is TGTGCCAGCAGCAAAATCCTTGGCAGAGACACTGAAGCTTTCTTT. Translation: CASSKILGRDTEAFF.

This chain joins TRBV7-2 and TRBJ2-7; 7 bases line up with TRBD1. V was pared by 4 bases and J by 4 bases, with 10 bases of the junction left unmatched. CDR3 size: 15 residues. Germline V lookup: CDR1 SGHTA, CDR2 FQGNSA. The DNA for the CDR3 is TGTGCCAGCAGCTCAGTGGGACAGCGCTCGTACGAGCAGTACTTC. Protein product: CASSSVGQRSYEQYF.

This sequence joins TRBV4-3 and TRBJ2-1; TRBD2 agrees at 11 bases. Germline V gene data show CDR1 as LGHNA and CDR2 as YSLEER. Trimming took 0 bases from V and 7 from J; bases not matched to a gene: 5. The CDR3 loop spans 16 amino acids. CDR3 sequence: CASSQDLAGGRNEQFF. The CDR3 DNA reads as TGCGCCAGCAGCCAAGATTTAGCGGGGGGGAGGAATGAGCAGTTCTTC.

The chain uses TRBV28 and TRBJ1-1, with a tentative D call TRBD1 (6 bases). Germline CDR1 is MDHEN and CDR2 is SYDVKM. This CDR3 contains 14 residues. The V gene lost 4 bases and the J gene lost 5 bases, with 14 bases spanning the gap. CDR3 nucleotides: TGTGCCAGCAGTTCGGCAGGGGATCTGACTGAAGCTTTCTTT. Its translation: CASSSAGDLTEAFF.

The chain links TRBV5-5 to TRBJ2-7; possibly TRBD1 for D (5 bases). Germline CDR1 reads SGHKS; CDR2 reads YYEKEE (reference sequence). The CDR3 loop spans 15 amino acids. V shed 0 bases and J shed 2 bases, with 12 bases lying between them. The CDR3 region is CASSLEPGPTYEQYF. CDR3 in DNA: TGTGCCAGCAGCTTGGAGCCAGGGCCCACCTACGAGCAGTACTTC.

CDR3 in DNA: TGTGCCAGCAGTTCGCCGGGACTAGCGAGGGACGAGCAGTACTTC. Protein: CASSSPGLARDEQYF. The chain carries TRBV6-5 and TRBJ2-7, with 10 bases aligning to TRBD2. This CDR3 has 15 amino acids. After removal of 4 bases from V and 5 bases from J, the junction contained 8 bases not matched to a gene. Germline V lookup: CDR1 MNHEY, CDR2 SVGAGI.